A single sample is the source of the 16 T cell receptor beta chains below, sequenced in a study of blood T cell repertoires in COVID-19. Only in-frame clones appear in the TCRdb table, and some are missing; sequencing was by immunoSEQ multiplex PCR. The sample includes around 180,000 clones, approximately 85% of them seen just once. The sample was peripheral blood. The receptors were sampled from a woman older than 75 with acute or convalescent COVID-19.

The CDR3 DNA follows: TGTGCTAGTGGCATTAGGGACAGGGGGATGGGCGAGCAGTACTTC. It is translated as CASGIRDRGMGEQYF. The chain carries TRBV12-5 and TRBJ2-7; 11 nucleotides align to TRBD1. The germline CDR1 and CDR2 sequences are LGHNT and FRNRAP. This CDR3 has 15 amino acids. The V gene end was trimmed by 6 bases and the J gene end by 6 bases; junction bases not matched to a gene: 10.

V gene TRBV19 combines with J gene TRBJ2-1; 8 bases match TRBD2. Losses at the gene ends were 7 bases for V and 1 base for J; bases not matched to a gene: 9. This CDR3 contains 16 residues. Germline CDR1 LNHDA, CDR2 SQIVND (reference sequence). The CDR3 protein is CASTGASGGSYNEQFF. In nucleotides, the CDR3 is TGTGCCAGTACCGGGGCCTCGGGGGGGTCCTACAATGAGCAGTTCTTC.

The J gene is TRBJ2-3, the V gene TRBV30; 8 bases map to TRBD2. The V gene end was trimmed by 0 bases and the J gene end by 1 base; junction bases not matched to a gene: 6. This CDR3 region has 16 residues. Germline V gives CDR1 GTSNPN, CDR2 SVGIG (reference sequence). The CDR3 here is CAWSVGLASGTDTQYF. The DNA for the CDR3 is TGTGCCTGGAGTGTAGGACTAGCATCGGGCACAGATACGCAGTATTTT.

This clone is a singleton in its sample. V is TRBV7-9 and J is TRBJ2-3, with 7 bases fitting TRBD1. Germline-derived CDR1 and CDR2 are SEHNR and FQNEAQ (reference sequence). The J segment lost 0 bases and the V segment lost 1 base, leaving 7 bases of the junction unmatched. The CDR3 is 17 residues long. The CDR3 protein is CASSLGATGVSTDTQYF. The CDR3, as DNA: TGTGCCAGCAGCTTAGGCGCAACAGGGGTTAGCACAGATACGCAGTATTTT.

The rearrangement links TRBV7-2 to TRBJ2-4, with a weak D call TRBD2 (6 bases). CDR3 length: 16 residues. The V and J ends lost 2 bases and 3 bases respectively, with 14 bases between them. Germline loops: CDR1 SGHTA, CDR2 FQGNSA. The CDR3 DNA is TGTGCCAGCAGCTTACAAGCCCAGGGAGGCAAAAACATTCAGTACTTC. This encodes CASSLQAQGGKNIQYF.

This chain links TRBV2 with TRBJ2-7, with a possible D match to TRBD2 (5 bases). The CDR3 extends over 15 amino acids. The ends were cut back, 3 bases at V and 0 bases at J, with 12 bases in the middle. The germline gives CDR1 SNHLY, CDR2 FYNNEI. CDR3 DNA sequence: TGTGCCAGCAGTGAGAGGGCGTTTCTCTCCTACGAGCAGTACTTC. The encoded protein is CASSERAFLSYEQYF.

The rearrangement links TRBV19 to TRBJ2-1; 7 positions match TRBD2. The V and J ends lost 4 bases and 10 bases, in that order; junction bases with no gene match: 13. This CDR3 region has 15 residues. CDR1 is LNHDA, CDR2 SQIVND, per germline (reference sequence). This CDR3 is CASSTSSGSWVEQFF. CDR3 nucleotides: TGTGCCAGTAGTACCTCTAGCGGCTCCTGGGTCGAGCAGTTCTTC.

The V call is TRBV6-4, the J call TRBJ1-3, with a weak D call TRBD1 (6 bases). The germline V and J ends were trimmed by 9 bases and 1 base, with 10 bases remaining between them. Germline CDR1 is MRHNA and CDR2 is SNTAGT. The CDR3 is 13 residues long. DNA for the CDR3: TGTGCCAGTTGCACAGGGTCTGGAAACACCATATATTTT. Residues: CASCTGSGNTIYF.

CDR3 in DNA: TGTGCCAGCAGTGAAGAGACAGGGAGGTACTCACCCCTCCACTTT. Its protein is CASSEETGRYSPLHF. The V call is TRBV2, the J call TRBJ1-6; 7 bases line up with TRBD1. Per germline, CDR1 SNHLY and CDR2 FYNNEI. J lost 10 bases, V lost 1 base, and 7 bases had no gene match. The CDR3 has 15 residues.

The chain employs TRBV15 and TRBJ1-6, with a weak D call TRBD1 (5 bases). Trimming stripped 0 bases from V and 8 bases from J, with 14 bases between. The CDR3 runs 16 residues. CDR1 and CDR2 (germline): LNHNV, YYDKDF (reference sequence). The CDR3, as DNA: TGTGCCACCAGCAGAGATCCGGGGGGAGGCGATTCACCCCTCCACTTT. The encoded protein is CATSRDPGGGDSPLHF. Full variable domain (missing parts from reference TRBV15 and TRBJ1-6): DAMVIQNPRYQVTQFGKPVTLSCSQTLNHNVMYWYQQKSSQAPKLLFHYYDKDFNNEADTPDNFQSRRPNTSFCFLDIRSPGLGDTAMYLCATSRDPGGGDSPLHFGNGTRLTVT.

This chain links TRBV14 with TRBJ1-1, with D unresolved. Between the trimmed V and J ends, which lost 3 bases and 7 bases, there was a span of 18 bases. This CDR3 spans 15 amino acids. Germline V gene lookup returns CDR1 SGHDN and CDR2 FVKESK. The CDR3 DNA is TGTGCCAGCAGCCAGGACCCCCGTTGGGGAGGTGAAGCTTTCTTT. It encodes CASSQDPRWGGEAFF.

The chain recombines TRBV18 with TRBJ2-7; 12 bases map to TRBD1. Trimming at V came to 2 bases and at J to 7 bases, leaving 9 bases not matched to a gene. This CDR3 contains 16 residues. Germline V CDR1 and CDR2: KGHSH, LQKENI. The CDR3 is CASSPALGTGGVEQYF. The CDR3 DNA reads TGTGCCAGCTCACCAGCCCTTGGGACAGGGGGCGTAGAGCAGTACTTC.

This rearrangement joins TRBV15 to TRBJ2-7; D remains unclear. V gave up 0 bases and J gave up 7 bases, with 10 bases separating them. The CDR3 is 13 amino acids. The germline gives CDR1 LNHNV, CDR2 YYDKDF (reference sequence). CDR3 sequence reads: CATSRETRREQYF. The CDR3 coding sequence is TGTGCCACCAGCAGAGAGACACGCCGGGAGCAGTACTTC.

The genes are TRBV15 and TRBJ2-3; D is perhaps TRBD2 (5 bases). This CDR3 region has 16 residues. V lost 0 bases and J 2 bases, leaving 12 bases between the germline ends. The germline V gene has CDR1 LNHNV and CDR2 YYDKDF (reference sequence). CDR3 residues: CATSRDRGLLTDTQYF. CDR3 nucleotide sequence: TGTGCCACCAGCAGAGATCGGGGATTACTCACAGATACGCAGTATTTT.

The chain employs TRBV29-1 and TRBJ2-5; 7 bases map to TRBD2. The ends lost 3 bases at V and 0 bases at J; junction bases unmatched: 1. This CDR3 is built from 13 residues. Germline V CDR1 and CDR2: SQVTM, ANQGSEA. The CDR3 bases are TGCAGCGTTGAGAGCGGGAACCAAGAGACCCAGTACTTC. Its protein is CSVESGNQETQYF.

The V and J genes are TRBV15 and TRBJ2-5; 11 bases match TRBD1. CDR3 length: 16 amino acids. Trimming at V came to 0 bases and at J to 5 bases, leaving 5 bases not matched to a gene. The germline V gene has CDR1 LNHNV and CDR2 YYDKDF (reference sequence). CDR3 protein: CATSREWTGGYETQYF. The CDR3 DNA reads TGTGCCACCAGCAGAGAATGGACAGGGGGCTATGAGACCCAGTACTTC.